This paragraph reports one TCR beta chain. This specimen belongs to a study of CD8 T cells in Susac syndrome. V was pared by 0 bases and J by 1 base, with 3 bases between. The length of the CDR3 is 13 residues. CDR1 is MGHRA, CDR2 YSYEKL, per germline. When the RNA was reverse transcribed, random hexamers were used with an input of roughly 0.45 to 1 ug. A single record per CDR3 protein comes from TCRdb applying MiXCR to the immunoSEQ multiplex PCR reads. The profile shows 100,000 to 150,000 distinct CDR3 sequences, 90% to 95% of them singletons. The chain recombines TRBV4-1 with TRBJ1-1, with D uncertain. The sample consisted of CD8+ T cells from PBMCs. This receptor was taken from a human donor with Susac syndrome. In DNA form, the CDR3 reads TGCGCCAGCAGCCAAGAGCAGAACACTGAAGCTTTCTTT. This gives the protein CASSQEQNTEAFF.